This record covers a single TCR beta chain. These data are taken from a study of blood T cell repertoires in COVID-19. Turning to the study itself: The cDNA or gDNA used as material had been derived from T cells, B-cell-depleted T cells, or PBMCs.

Generated by immunoSEQ multiplex PCR, the TCRdb table keeps only in-frame clones and is missing some. This table holds around 100,000 clones, under 90% found once. The V gene lost 1 base and the J gene lost 3 bases, with 13 bases spanning the gap. Germline V gene lookup returns CDR1 SGHVS and CDR2 FNYEAQ. CDR3 length: 16 amino acids. The sequence was collected from a human donor in a cohort sampled during active COVID-19. Input material: peripheral blood. The chain combines TRBV7-6 with TRBJ2-1, with D possibly TRBD2 on 6 matching bases. DNA for the CDR3: TGTGCCAGCAGCTTAGAGGCTGGACTACTCTACAATGAGCAGTTCTTC. Translating it yields CASSLEAGLLYNEQFF. Using reference TRBV7-6 and TRBJ2-1 for the parts outside the CDR3, the full variable domain is GAGVSQSPRYKVTKRGQDVALRCDPISGHVSLYWYRQALGQGPEFLTYFNYEAQQDKSGLPNDRFSAERPEGSISTLTIQRTEQRDSAMYRCASSLEAGLLYNEQFFGPGTRLTVL.